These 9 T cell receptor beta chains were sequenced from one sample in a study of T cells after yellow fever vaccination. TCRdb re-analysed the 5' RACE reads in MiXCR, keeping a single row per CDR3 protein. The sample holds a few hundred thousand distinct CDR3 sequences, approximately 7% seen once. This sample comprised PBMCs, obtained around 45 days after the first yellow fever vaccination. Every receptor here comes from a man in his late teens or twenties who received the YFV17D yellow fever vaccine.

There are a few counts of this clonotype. DNA of the CDR3: TGCGCCAGCAGCCAGGCCCTAGCGGCAACTACAGATACGCAGTATTTT. Amino acids: CASSQALAATTDTQYF. The V gene is TRBV4-3, the J gene TRBJ2-3; the match to TRBD2 covers 7 bases. This CDR3 region has 16 residues. Trimming cost V 3 bases and J 3 bases; bases outside gene matches: 9. Germline CDR1 is LGHNA and CDR2 is YSLEER.

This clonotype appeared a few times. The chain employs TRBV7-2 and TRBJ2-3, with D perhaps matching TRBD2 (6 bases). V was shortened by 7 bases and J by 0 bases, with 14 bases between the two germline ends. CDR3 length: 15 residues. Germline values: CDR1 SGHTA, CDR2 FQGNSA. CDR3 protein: CASTRGYLSTDTQYF. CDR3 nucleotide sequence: TGTGCCAGCACTCGGGGGTACCTTAGCACAGATACGCAGTATTTT.

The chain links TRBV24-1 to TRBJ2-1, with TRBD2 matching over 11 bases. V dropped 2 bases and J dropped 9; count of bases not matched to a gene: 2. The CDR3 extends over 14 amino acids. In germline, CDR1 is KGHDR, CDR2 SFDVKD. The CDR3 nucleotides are TGTGCCACCAGTGATTCGACTAGCGGGGTTGAGCAGTTCTTC. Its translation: CATSDSTSGVEQFF.

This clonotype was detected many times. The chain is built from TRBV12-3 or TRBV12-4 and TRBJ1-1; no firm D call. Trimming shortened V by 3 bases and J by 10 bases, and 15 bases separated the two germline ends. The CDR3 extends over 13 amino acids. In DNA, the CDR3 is TGTGCCAGCAGTTTCCGTCCCGTTGACGGAGCTTTCTTT. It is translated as CASSFRPVDGAFF.

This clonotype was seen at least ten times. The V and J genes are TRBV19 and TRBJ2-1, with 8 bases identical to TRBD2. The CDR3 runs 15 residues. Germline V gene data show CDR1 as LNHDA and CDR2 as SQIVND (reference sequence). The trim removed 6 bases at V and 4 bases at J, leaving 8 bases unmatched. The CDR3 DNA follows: TGTGCCAGTAGCGCTCTTGCGGGGGGTTACAATGAGCAGTTCTTC. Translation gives CASSALAGGYNEQFF.

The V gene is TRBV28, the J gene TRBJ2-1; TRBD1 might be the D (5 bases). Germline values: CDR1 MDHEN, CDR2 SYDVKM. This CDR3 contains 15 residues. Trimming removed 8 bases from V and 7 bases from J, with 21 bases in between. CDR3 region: CASHRAGAMENEQFF. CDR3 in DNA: TGTGCCAGCCACCGGGCTGGGGCAATGGAGAATGAGCAGTTCTTC. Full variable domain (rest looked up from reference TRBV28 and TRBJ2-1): DVKVTQSSRYLVKRTGEKVFLECVQDMDHENMFWYRQDPGLGLRLIYFSYDVKMKEKGDIPEGYSVSREKKERFSLILESASTNQTSMYLCASHRAGAMENEQFFGPGTRLTVL.

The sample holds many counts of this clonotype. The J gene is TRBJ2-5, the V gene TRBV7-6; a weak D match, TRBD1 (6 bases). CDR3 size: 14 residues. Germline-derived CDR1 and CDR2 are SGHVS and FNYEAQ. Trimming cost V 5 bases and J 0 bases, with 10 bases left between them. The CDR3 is CASSTGFNQETQYF. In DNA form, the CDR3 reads TGTGCCAGCAGCACAGGGTTTAACCAAGAGACCCAGTACTTC. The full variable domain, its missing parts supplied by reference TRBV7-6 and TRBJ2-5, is GAGVSQSPRYKVTKRGQDVALRCDPISGHVSLYWYRQALGQGPEFLTYFNYEAQQDKSGLPNDRFSAERPEGSISTLTIQRTEQRDSAMYRCASSTGFNQETQYFGPGTRLLVL.

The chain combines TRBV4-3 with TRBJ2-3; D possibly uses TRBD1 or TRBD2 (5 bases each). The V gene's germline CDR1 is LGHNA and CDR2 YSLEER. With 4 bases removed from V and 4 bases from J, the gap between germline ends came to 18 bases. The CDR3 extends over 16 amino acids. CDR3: CASSRDATRGADTQYF. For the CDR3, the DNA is TGCGCCAGCAGCCGCGACGCTACTAGGGGTGCAGATACGCAGTATTTT.

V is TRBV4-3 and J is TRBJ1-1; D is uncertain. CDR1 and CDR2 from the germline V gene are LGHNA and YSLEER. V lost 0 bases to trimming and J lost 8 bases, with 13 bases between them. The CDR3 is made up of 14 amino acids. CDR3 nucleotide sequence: TGCGCCAGCAGCCAAGAGGGCAGGAGTGGCGAAGCTTTCTTT. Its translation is CASSQEGRSGEAFF.